The sequence of this T cell receptor (beta chain) was determined in a study of T cell repertoires in cytomegalovirus infection. The overall study: Carrying CMV and the relevant HLA type showed in public TCR beta signatures.

V lost 2 bases, J lost 0 bases, and 7 bases lay in between. The CDR3 contains 14 residues. Germline lookup yields CDR1 ENHRY and CDR2 SYGVKD. Study-wide results and limits: HLA-C-restricted CMV clonotypes gave the most frequent clonotype in two of eight donors. Identification of carriers of CMV plus the relevant HLA was achieved through cumulative public TCR beta family frequency.

This clonotype was picked up many times. Antigen: not known. TCRdb passed the reads through MiXCR, listing each CDR3 protein once. The data hold around 130,000 distinct CDR3 sequences, with approximately 9.2% observed a single time. The rearrangement links TRBV10-3 to TRBJ1-2; TRBD1 might be the D (5 bases). Sequencing was carried out using PBMCs. This TCR derives from a human donor in good health (CMV status not recorded). Some clones in this sample may be carry-over from other donors' samples. The CDR3 DNA sequence: TGTGCCATCAGTGAGGACAGTCCTAACTATGGCTACACCTTC. This sequence encodes CAISEDSPNYGYTF.